The 5 T cell receptor beta chains reported below all come from one sample, sequenced in a study of blood T cell repertoires in COVID-19. Data came from immunoSEQ multiplex PCR; TCRdb stores just in-frame clones and leaves some out. The sample lists about 160,000 clones, around 84% seen once, with roughly 2% in the top ten. The sequencing sample was made of peripheral blood. Every receptor here comes from a man aged 70-80 years with acute or convalescent COVID-19.

This chain links TRBV7-9 with TRBJ2-1, with a tentative D call TRBD2 (6 bases). Per the germline V gene, CDR1 is SEHNR and CDR2 is FQNEAQ (reference sequence). This CDR3 spans 17 amino acids. Between the trimmed V and J ends, which lost 5 bases and 0 bases, there was a span of 17 bases. CDR3 sequence: CASSPVEGRGSYNEQFF. The CDR3 region has the DNA TGTGCCAGCAGCCCTGTGGAGGGTCGGGGCTCCTACAATGAGCAGTTCTTC.

The rearrangement links TRBV19 to TRBJ2-5; TRBD2 matches at 7 bases. The germline CDR1 and CDR2 sequences are LNHDA and SQIVND (reference sequence). Trimming took 4 bases from V and 5 from J; bases not matched to a gene: 4. The CDR3 consists of 13 residues. CDR3 amino acids: CASSNGRGETQYF. The CDR3 DNA sequence: TGTGCCAGTAGTAACGGGCGGGGGGAGACCCAGTACTTC.

The CDR3 coding sequence is TGTGCCAGCAGCTTGAGGAGAAATCAGCCCCAGCATTTT. Amino acids: CASSLRRNQPQHF. The chain combines TRBV5-8 with TRBJ1-5; D unclear. Germline-derived CDR1 and CDR2 are SGHTS and YDEGEE. V shed 1 base and J shed 4 bases, with 6 bases lying between them. The CDR3 is 13 residues long.

V is TRBV6-5 and J is TRBJ1-4, with a tentative D call TRBD1 (6 bases). The CDR3 consists of 15 residues. Trimming removed 0 bases from V and 7 bases from J, with 12 bases in between. CDR1 and CDR2 (germline): MNHEY, SVGAGI. CDR3 protein: CASSYSGAWGEKLFF. The CDR3 coding sequence is TGTGCCAGCAGTTACTCGGGGGCGTGGGGTGAAAAACTGTTTTTT.

This clone was observed once. The gene calls are TRBV10-1 and TRBJ2-7; D is unclear. V was shortened by 5 bases and J by 3 bases, with 14 bases between the two germline ends. Germline CDR1 reads WNHNN; CDR2 reads SYGVQD (reference sequence). This CDR3 region has 14 residues. CDR3 protein: CASSTSPKSYEQYF. CDR3 nucleotide sequence: TGCGCCAGCAGTACATCCCCAAAAAGCTACGAGCAGTACTTC.